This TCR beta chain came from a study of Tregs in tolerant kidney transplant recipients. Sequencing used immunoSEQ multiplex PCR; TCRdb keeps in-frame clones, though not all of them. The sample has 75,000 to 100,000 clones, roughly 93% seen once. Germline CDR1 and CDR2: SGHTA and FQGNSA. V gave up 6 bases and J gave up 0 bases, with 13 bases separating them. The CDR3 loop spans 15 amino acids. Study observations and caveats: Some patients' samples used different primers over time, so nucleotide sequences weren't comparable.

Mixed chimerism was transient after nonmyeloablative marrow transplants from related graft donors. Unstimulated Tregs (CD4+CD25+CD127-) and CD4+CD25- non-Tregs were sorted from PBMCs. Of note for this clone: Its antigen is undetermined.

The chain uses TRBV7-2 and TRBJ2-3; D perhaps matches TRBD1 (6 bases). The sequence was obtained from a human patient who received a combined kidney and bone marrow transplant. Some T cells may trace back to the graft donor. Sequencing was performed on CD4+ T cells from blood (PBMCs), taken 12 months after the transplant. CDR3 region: CASSPRDTSTDTQYF. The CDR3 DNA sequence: TGTGCCAGCAGTCCCCGGGACACCAGCACAGATACGCAGTATTTT.